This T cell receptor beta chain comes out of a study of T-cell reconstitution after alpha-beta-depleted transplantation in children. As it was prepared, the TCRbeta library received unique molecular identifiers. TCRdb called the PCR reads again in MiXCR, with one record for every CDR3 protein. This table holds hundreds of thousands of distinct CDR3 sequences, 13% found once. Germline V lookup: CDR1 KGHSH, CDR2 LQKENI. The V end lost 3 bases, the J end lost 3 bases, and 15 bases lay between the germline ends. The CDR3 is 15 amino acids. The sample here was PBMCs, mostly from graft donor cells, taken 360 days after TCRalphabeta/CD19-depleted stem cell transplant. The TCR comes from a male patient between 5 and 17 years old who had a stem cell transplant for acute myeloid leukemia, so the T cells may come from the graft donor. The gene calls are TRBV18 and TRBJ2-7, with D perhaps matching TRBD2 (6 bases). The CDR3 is CASSPLRELGYEQYF. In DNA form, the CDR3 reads TGTGCCAGCTCACCCCTGCGGGAATTGGGCTACGAGCAGTACTTC. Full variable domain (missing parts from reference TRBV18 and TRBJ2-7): NAGVMQNPRHLVRRRGQEARLRCSPMKGHSHVYWYRQLPEEGLKFMVYLQKENIIDESGMPKERFSAEFPKEGPSILRIQQVVRGDSAAYFCASSPLRELGYEQYFGPGTRLTVT.